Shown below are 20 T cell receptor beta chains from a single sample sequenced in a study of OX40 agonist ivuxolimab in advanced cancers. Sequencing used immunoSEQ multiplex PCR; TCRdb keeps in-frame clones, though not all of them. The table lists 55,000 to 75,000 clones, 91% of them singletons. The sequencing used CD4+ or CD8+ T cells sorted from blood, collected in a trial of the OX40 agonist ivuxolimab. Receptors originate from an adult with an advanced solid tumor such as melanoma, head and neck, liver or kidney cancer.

The CDR3 nucleotides are TGTGCCACCAGCAGAGATCGGGGAGGCTCCTACGAGCAGTACTTC. Amino acids: CATSRDRGGSYEQYF. The gene calls are TRBV15 and TRBJ2-7, with D possibly being TRBD2 (6 bases). Germline loops: CDR1 LNHNV, CDR2 YYDKDF (reference sequence). The V end lost 0 bases, the J end lost 0 bases, and 9 bases lay between the germline ends. This CDR3 has 15 amino acids.

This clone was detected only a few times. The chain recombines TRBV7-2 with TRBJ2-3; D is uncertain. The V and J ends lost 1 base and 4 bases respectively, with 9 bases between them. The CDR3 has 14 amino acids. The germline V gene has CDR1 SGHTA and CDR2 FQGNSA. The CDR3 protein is CASSLVGSSDTQYF. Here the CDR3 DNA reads TGTGCCAGCAGCTTAGTCGGATCATCAGATACGCAGTATTTT.

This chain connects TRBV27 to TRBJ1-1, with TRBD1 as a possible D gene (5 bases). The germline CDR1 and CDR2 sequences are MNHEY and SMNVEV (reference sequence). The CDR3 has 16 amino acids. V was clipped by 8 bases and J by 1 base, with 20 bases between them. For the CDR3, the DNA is TGTGCCAGCGCGGGACTAAGCATAATTGGGAACACTGAAGCTTTCTTT. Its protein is CASAGLSIIGNTEAFF.

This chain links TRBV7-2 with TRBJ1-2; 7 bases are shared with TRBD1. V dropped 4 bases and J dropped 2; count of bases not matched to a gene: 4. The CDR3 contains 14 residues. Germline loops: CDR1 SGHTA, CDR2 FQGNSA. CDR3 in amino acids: CASSSQGSNYGYTF. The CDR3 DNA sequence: TGTGCCAGCAGCTCACAGGGGTCCAACTATGGCTACACCTTC.

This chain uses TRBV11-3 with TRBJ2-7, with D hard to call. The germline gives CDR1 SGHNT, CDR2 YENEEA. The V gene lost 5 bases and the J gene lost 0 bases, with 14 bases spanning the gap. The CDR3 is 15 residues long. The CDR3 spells CASSPSIVRSYEQYF. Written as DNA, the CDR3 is TGTGCCAGCAGCCCCTCAATTGTGCGCTCCTACGAGCAGTACTTC.

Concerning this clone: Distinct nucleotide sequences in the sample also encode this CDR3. DNA of the CDR3: TGTGCCAGCAGTTATGGGGGAATGAACACTGAAGCTTTCTTT. Translation: CASSYGGMNTEAFF. This chain connects TRBV6-5 to TRBJ1-1; perhaps TRBD1 as D (5 bases). The V end lost 3 bases, the J end lost 0 bases, and 8 bases lay between the germline ends. This CDR3 has 14 amino acids. The germline V gene encodes CDR1 MNHEY and CDR2 SVGAGI.

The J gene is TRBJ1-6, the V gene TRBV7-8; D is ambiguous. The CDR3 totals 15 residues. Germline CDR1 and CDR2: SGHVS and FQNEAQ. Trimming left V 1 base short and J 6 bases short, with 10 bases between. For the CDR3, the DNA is TGTGCCAGCAGCTTAGATCGGGGTCGTAATTCACCCCTCCACTTT. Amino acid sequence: CASSLDRGRNSPLHF.

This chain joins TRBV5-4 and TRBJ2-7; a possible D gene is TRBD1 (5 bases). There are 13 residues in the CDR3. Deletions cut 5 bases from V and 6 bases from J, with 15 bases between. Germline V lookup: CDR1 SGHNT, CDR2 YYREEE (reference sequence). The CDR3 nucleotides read TGTGCCAGCAGTTCAGGGTTGGTAGGCGAGCAGTACTTC. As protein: CASSSGLVGEQYF.

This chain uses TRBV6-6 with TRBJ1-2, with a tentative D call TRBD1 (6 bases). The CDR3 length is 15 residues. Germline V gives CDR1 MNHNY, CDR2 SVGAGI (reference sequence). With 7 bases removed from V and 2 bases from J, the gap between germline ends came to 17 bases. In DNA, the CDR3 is TGTGCCAGCACCCCCGCGGGACACCTGAACTATGGCTACACCTTC. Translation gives CASTPAGHLNYGYTF.

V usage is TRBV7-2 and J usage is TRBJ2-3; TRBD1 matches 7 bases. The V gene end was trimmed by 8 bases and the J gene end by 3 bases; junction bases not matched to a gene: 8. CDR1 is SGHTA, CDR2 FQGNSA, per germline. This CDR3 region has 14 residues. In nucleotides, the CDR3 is TGTGCCAGCGTCCTAGGACAGGAGACAGATACGCAGTATTTT. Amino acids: CASVLGQETDTQYF.

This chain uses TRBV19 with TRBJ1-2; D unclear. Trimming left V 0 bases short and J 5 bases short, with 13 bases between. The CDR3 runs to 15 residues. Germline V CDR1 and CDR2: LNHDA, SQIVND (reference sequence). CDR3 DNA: TGTGCCAGTAGTATAGATGCGCGGTCGGCGTATGGCTACACCTTC. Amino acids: CASSIDARSAYGYTF.

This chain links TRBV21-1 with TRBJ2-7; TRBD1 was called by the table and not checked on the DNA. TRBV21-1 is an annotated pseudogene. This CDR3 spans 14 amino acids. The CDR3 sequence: CASSPRQGNYEQYF. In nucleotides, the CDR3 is TGTGCCAGCAGCCCCAGACAGGGGAACTACGAGCAGTACTTC.

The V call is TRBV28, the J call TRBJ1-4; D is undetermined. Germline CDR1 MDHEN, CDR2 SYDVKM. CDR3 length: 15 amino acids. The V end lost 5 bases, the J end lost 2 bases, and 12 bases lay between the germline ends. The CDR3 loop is CASSLALGTNEKLFF. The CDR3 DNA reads TGTGCCAGCAGTCTTGCCCTAGGGACTAATGAAAAACTGTTTTTT.

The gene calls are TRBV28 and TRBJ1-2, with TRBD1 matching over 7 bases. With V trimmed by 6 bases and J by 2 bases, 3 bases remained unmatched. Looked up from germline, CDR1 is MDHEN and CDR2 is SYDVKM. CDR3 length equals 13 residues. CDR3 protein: CASRLTGNYGYTF. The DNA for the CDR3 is TGTGCCAGCAGACTGACAGGGAACTATGGCTACACCTTC.

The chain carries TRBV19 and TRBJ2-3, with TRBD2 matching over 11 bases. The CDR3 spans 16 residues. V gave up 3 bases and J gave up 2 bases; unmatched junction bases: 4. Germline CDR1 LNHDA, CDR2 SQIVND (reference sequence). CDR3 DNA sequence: TGTGCCAGTAGTATCTCTAGCGGGGGGCTCACAGATACGCAGTATTTT. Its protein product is CASSISSGGLTDTQYF.

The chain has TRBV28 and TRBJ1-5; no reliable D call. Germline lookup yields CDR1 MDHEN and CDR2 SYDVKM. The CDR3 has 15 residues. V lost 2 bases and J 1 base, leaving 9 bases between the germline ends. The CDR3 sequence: CASSLGLGSNQPQHF. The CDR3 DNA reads TGTGCCAGCAGTTTAGGGCTGGGGAGCAATCAGCCCCAGCATTTT.

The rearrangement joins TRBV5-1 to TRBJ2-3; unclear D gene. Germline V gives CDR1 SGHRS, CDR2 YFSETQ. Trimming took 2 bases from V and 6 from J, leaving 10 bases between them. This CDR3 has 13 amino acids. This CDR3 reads CASSFTPEDTQYF. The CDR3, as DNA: TGCGCCAGCAGCTTCACCCCTGAGGATACGCAGTATTTT. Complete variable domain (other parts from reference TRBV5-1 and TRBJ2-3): KAGVTQTPRYLIKTRGQQVTLSCSPISGHRSVSWYQQTPGQGLQFLFEYFSETQRNKGNFPGRFSGRQFSNSRSEMNVSTLELGDSALYLCASSFTPEDTQYFGPGTRLTVL.

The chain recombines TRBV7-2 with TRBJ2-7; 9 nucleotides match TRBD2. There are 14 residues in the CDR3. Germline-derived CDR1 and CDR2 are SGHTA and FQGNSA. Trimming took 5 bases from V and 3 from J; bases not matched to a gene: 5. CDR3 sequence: CASSPQRGVYEQYF. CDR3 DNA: TGTGCCAGCAGCCCTCAGCGGGGGGTCTACGAGCAGTACTTC. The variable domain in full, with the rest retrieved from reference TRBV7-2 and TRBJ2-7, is GAGVSQSPSNKVTEKGKDVELRCDPISGHTALYWYRQSLGQGLEFLIYFQGNSAPDKSGLPSDRFSAERTGGSVSTLTIQRTQQEDSAVYLCASSPQRGVYEQYFGPGTRLTVT.

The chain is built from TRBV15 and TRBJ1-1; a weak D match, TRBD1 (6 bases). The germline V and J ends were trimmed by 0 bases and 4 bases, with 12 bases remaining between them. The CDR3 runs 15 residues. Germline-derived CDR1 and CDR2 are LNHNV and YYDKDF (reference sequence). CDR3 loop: CATSRDKIRGTEAFF. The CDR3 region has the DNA TGTGCCACCAGCAGAGATAAGATCAGGGGCACTGAAGCTTTCTTT.

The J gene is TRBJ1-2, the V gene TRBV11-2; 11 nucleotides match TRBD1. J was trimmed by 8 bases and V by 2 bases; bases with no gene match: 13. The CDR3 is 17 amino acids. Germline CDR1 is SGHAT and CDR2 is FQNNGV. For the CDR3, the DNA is TGTGCCAGCAGCTTACGCAACTCCGGACAGGGGGCCCGGGGCTACACCTTC. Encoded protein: CASSLRNSGQGARGYTF.